This T cell receptor (beta chain) was captured in a study of blood T cell repertoires in COVID-19. Study background: There were acute and convalescent COVID-19 samples, and they came from the United States, Italy and Spain. PBMCs, B-cell-depleted T cells, or T cells provided the cDNA or gDNA that made up the material.

V lost 1 base, J lost 5 bases, and 5 bases stayed unmatched. Looked up from germline, CDR1 is LGHNA and CDR2 is YSLEER. This CDR3 has 15 amino acids. Authors' data handling: Estimation of nucleated cell counts was performed using reference gene primer amplification. The protocol was immunoSEQ multiplex PCR, while the TCRdb copy is restricted to in-frame clones and leaves out a portion. V and J calls and clone size are those listed in that table; D and trimming were worked out from the DNA. Of about 230,000 clones in the sample, around 84% are singletons; the top ten hold about 1.5%. The clonotype comes from a woman between 40 and 50 years old who had recovered from COVID-19. The rearrangement links TRBV4-3 to TRBJ1-2; TRBD1 matches 9 bases. Sequenced input: peripheral blood. CDR3 in DNA: TGCGCCAGCAGCCAAGGACAGGGGGTCGGATATGGCTACACCTTC. Translated, it gives CASSQGQGVGYGYTF.